Below, 5 T cell receptor beta chains from the same sample are listed, as sequenced in a study of T cells after yellow fever vaccination. From the 5' RACE reads, TCRdb called clonotypes with MiXCR, one entry per CDR3 protein. The data show approximately 510,000 distinct CDR3 sequences, with just over 20% seen just once and about a sixth held by the top ten. Sequencing used PBMCs, obtained 21 days after the first yellow fever vaccination. All receptors come from a man younger than 35 who received the YFV17D yellow fever vaccine.

This chain uses TRBV4-1 with TRBJ2-1, with D possibly TRBD1 on 6 matching bases. This CDR3 has 15 amino acids. Germline CDR1 and CDR2: MGHRA and YSYEKL. V lost 3 bases and J lost 0, with 9 bases in between. The CDR3 nucleotides are TGCGCCAGCAGCCAGGACAGCCCCTCCTACAATGAGCAGTTCTTC. Protein: CASSQDSPSYNEQFF.

This clonotype has only a few counts. This chain connects TRBV5-1 to TRBJ1-1, with D perhaps matching TRBD1 (5 bases). From germline, CDR1 is SGHRS and CDR2 YFSETQ. The CDR3 runs 14 residues. Trimming took off 6 bases at V and 2 bases at J, with 14 bases between the two ends. The CDR3: CASTFGGTNTEAFF. Written as DNA, the CDR3 is TGCGCCAGCACGTTCGGGGGGACTAACACTGAAGCTTTCTTT.

This sequence joins TRBV20-1 and TRBJ2-1; D is uncertain. Germline CDR1 reads DFQATT; CDR2 reads SNEGSKA (reference sequence). This CDR3 has 16 residues. V gave up 0 bases and J gave up 0 bases, with 12 bases separating them. In DNA, the CDR3 is TGCAGTGCTAGAGATGGGTCGCGGAGCTCCTACAATGAGCAGTTCTTC. It specifies CSARDGSRSSYNEQFF.

This chain links TRBV20-1 with TRBJ1-6; 12 bases align to TRBD1. V trimming: 0 bases; J trimming: 1 base; junction bases outside the gene matches: 4. Per germline, CDR1 DFQATT and CDR2 SNEGSKA (reference sequence). The CDR3 consists of 18 residues. CDR3 region: CSARDRDRGQSYNSPLHF. CDR3 bases: TGCAGTGCTAGAGACCGGGACAGGGGGCAGTCCTATAATTCACCCCTCCACTTT.

Here the CDR3 DNA reads TGCAGTGCTAGAGACCGGGGGCCCTCTGGAAACACCATATATTTT. It encodes CSARDRGPSGNTIYF. The chain is built from TRBV20-1 and TRBJ1-3; D is possibly TRBD1 (6 bases). Per germline, CDR1 DFQATT and CDR2 SNEGSKA (reference sequence). The CDR3 has 15 amino acids. Trimming pared 0 bases from V and 0 bases from J, leaving 9 bases between.